This T cell receptor (beta chain) was recovered during a study of cytomegalovirus exposure and HLA in healthy donors. Notes on this clone: At the DNA level, this CDR3 is encoded by other sequences in the same sample as well.

Use of 60 Vbeta and 13 Jbeta primers characterized the PCR. Assay: immunoSEQ multiplex PCR; the TCRdb copy retains only in-frame clones and omits some. The sample carries 110,000 or so clones, approximately 69% recorded once. The V and J ends lost 5 bases and 2 bases respectively, with 19 bases between them. The CDR3 totals 17 residues. Germline assignment: CDR1 KGHSH and CDR2 LQKENI. Source material: PBMCs. V usage is TRBV18 and J usage is TRBJ1-3; D is possibly TRBD1 (6 bases). This TCR came from a young man in good health and CMV-seronegative. The CDR3, as DNA: TGTGCCAGCTCAGATCAGAGTTTGGGGGCGGCTGGAAACACCATATATTTT. It specifies CASSDQSLGAAGNTIYF.